The entry below gives a single TCR beta chain sequence along with its context. This entry belongs to a study of shared clonotypes between healthy human individuals. It was into CD45RA+ naive and CD45RA-negative memory subsets that the CD4+ cells were split. Germline V CDR1 and CDR2: LNHDA, SQIVND (reference sequence). The trim removed 2 bases at V and 0 bases at J, leaving 5 bases unmatched. CDR3 length: 16 residues. The authors distributed each subset's genomic DNA evenly over several immunoSEQ plates. Sequenced by immunoSEQ multiplex PCR; TCRdb stores in-frame clones only, minus some. The table includes fewer than 2.5 million clones, over 85% detected once.

This clonotype originated in a young man in good health. Some clones in this sample may be carry-over from other donors' samples. V usage is TRBV19 and J usage is TRBJ1-2; TRBD1 matches 8 bases. The sample comprised naive CD4+ T cells from PBMCs. Subset defined: CD45RA+ positively selected. The CDR3 sequence: CASSILGTGANYGYTF. CDR3 DNA: TGTGCCAGTAGTATACTAGGGACAGGAGCTAACTATGGCTACACCTTC.